This T cell receptor (beta chain) derives from a study of tumor-infiltrating lymphocytes in primary liver carcinoma. Across the whole study: The neoplasms were of stage T1-T3 N0M0, with dimensions of about 4.2 to 11 cm across. The study, taken as a whole, reports: Tumors and blood were compared for top-250-clone fraction, and tumors had the significantly higher value (p = 0.039).

The CDR3 spans 16 residues. Germline V gene data show CDR1 as SGHDN and CDR2 as FVKESK. The junction had 11 bases not matched to a gene; V was cut back by 8 bases and J by 1 base. A note on this clonotype: Its specificity is not known.

Total RNA amounting to roughly 0.5 ug was the source from which TCR beta cDNA was made with a constant-region primer. Three-round nested multiplex PCR performed with slightly modified ARM-PCR produced the TCR beta libraries. Primers for the first two PCR rounds were TRBV1-TRBV30 forward primers and a C-beta reverse primer (about 9 cycles per round). TCRdb re-derived calls from the multiplex PCR reads in MiXCR, one entry per CDR3 protein. The sample includes 100,000 to 150,000 distinct CDR3 sequences, 64% of them seen just once. Each 20-30 mg portion of unsorted bulk tissue served as the source for co-extraction of RNA and DNA. Surgical resection treated primary liver carcinoma in the patients. Samples were taken from five separate regions of every tumor.

This TCR was sampled from a woman aged 55-70 years with primary liver carcinoma and hepatitis B virus infection. Input material: liver tumor tissue from sampling region 3. The subset here: tumor region T3, left-lateral pole. V and J are TRBV14 and TRBJ1-1, with 9 bases matching TRBD1. CDR3: CASSHAAGQGNTEAFF. The CDR3 DNA is TGTGCCAGCTCCCACGCGGCGGGACAGGGGAACACTGAAGCTTTCTTT.